This passage covers 27 T cell receptor beta chains from one sample sequenced in a study of shared clonotypes between healthy human individuals. The assay was immunoSEQ multiplex PCR, and TCRdb's table has in-frame clones only and misses some. Among about 2 million clones listed, around 95% were seen once. Source material: naive CD4+ T cells sorted from blood. Subset indicated: CD45RA+ positively selected. These receptors were collected from a man younger than 35 in good health.

The V call is TRBV6-5, the J call TRBJ2-7; D may be TRBD2 (6 bases). V lost 6 bases to trimming and J lost 2 bases, with 11 bases between them. Per germline, CDR1 MNHEY and CDR2 SVGAGI. This CDR3 spans 13 amino acids. The CDR3 reads CASRPGATYEQYF. The DNA of the CDR3 is TGTGCCAGCAGGCCGGGAGCCACCTACGAGCAGTACTTC.

This clone was observed a single time. The sample carries other DNA sequences with the same CDR3. J is TRBJ1-5 and V is TRBV5-1, with D unresolved. V gave up 1 base and J gave up 3 bases, with 8 bases separating them. CDR1 is SGHRS and CDR2 is YFSETQ in the germline V gene. The CDR3 covers 14 residues. The CDR3 is CASSLSGDNQPQHF. CDR3 nucleotides: TGCGCCAGCAGCTTGTCCGGGGACAATCAGCCCCAGCATTTT. Full variable domain (missing parts from reference TRBV5-1 and TRBJ1-5): KAGVTQTPRYLIKTRGQQVTLSCSPISGHRSVSWYQQTPGQGLQFLFEYFSETQRNKGNFPGRFSGRQFSNSRSEMNVSTLELGDSALYLCASSLSGDNQPQHFGDGTRLSIL.

The chain uses TRBV2 and TRBJ2-3, with 7 bases that match TRBD2. Germline V gene data show CDR1 as SNHLY and CDR2 as FYNNEI. The CDR3 extends over 15 amino acids. Trimming took 5 bases from V and 7 from J; bases not matched to a gene: 12. Here the CDR3 DNA reads TGTGCCAGCAGTCCCGGACTAGAACTCGGAAATACGCAGTATTTT. Translating gives CASSPGLELGNTQYF.

The genes are TRBV18 and TRBJ2-1; maybe TRBD1 (5 bases). CDR3 size: 15 residues. The V end was cut by 3 bases, the J end by 4 bases, with 13 bases between. Germline CDR1 KGHSH, CDR2 LQKENI. DNA of the CDR3: TGTGCCAGCTCACCCACCTCGGACATTTACAATGAGCAGTTCTTC. The encoded protein is CASSPTSDIYNEQFF.

The gene calls are TRBV18 and TRBJ2-7; TRBD1 aligns across 8 bases. This CDR3 contains 15 residues. Germline-derived CDR1 and CDR2 are KGHSH and LQKENI. V was pared by 1 base and J by 5 bases, with 7 bases of the junction left unmatched. As DNA, the CDR3 is TGTGCCAGCTCACCACAGAACAGGGGGGTTGACGAGCAGTACTTC. Residues: CASSPQNRGVDEQYF.

This clone was detected once. This chain links TRBV10-2 with TRBJ2-1, with D perhaps matching TRBD1 or TRBD2 (6 bases each). The ends were cut back, 7 bases at V and 2 bases at J, with 9 bases in the middle. This CDR3 region has 13 residues. In germline, CDR1 is WSHSY, CDR2 SAAADI. This CDR3 is CASKRGAYNEQFF. CDR3 DNA sequence: TGCGCCAGCAAAAGGGGGGCCTACAATGAGCAGTTCTTC.

The V call is TRBV28, the J call TRBJ2-3; 8 nucleotides line up with TRBD2. CDR1 and CDR2 from the germline V gene are MDHEN and SYDVKM. The CDR3 contains 14 residues. Trimming at V came to 8 bases and at J to 2 bases, leaving 6 bases not matched to a gene. The CDR3 sequence is CASRAGANTDTQYF. CDR3 in DNA: TGTGCCAGCCGAGCGGGGGCGAACACAGATACGCAGTATTTT.

The genes are TRBV11-2 and TRBJ2-1; either TRBD1 or TRBD2 may fit D (5 bases each). V was shortened by 5 bases and J by 10 bases, with 12 bases between the two germline ends. This CDR3 is 12 amino acids long. Germline-derived CDR1 and CDR2 are SGHAT and FQNNGV. Here the CDR3 reads CASSRTGPEQFF. The DNA of the CDR3 is TGTGCCAGCAGCCGGACGGGACCAGAGCAGTTCTTC.

This chain uses TRBV28 with TRBJ1-2, with D uncertain. V lost 6 bases and J 1 base, leaving 12 bases between the germline ends. CDR3 size: 14 residues. Germline loops: CDR1 MDHEN, CDR2 SYDVKM. Here the CDR3 reads CASRNTGYNYGYTF. In DNA form, the CDR3 reads TGTGCCAGCAGAAACACCGGATATAACTATGGCTACACCTTC.

The V and J genes are TRBV25-1 and TRBJ2-7, with 7 bases fitting TRBD1. The CDR3 consists of 14 residues. Unmatched junction bases numbered 10, after V lost 6 bases and J lost 5 bases. Germline CDR1 reads MGHDK; CDR2 reads SYGVNS. The CDR3 spells CASSPPTGINEQYF. The CDR3, as DNA: TGTGCCAGCAGCCCCCCGACAGGGATCAACGAGCAGTACTTC.

The chain has TRBV11-2 and TRBJ2-3; the match to TRBD2 covers 9 bases. Germline loops: CDR1 SGHAT, CDR2 FQNNGV. This CDR3 has 16 residues. Unmatched junction bases numbered 12, after V lost 7 bases and J lost 4 bases. The CDR3 DNA is TGTGCCAGCAAGTTGCAAGCGGGGGGAGTGGCAGATACGCAGTATTTT. Translated: CASKLQAGGVADTQYF.

The rearrangement joins TRBV6-5 to TRBJ2-5; D is perhaps TRBD2 (6 bases). V dropped 7 bases and J dropped 0 bases, with 12 bases sitting between them. In germline, CDR1 is MNHEY, CDR2 SVGAGI. This CDR3 region has 14 residues. The CDR3 bases are TGTGCCAGCACTGGGACTGACTACCAAGAGACCCAGTACTTC. Amino acids: CASTGTDYQETQYF.

This chain joins TRBV4-2 and TRBJ1-6; 10 bases map to TRBD1. Germline CDR1 is LGHNA and CDR2 is YNFKEQ. J gave up 7 bases and V 4 bases, and 16 bases lay outside the gene matches. The CDR3 is 19 residues long. In DNA, the CDR3 is TGTGCCAGCAGCCGAACCGGGACAGGGGTCCCGGGTGGCAATTCACCCCTCCACTTT. Encoded protein: CASSRTGTGVPGGNSPLHF.

The V and J genes are TRBV20-1 and TRBJ1-4; no firm D call. CDR1 is DFQATT and CDR2 is SNEGSKA in the germline V gene (reference sequence). The CDR3 totals 11 residues. The germline V and J ends were trimmed by 5 bases and 8 bases, with 9 bases remaining between them. CDR3 DNA: TGCAGTGCTGAGGTACAGGAAAAACTGTTTTTT. Translating it yields CSAEVQEKLFF.

The chain employs TRBV5-4 and TRBJ1-2, with D unclear. Trimming shortened V by 5 bases and J by 2 bases, and 7 bases separated the two germline ends. CDR3 length equals 12 residues. CDR1 is SGHNT and CDR2 is YYREEE in the germline V gene (reference sequence). The chain's CDR3 is CASSGRNYGYTF. CDR3 DNA sequence: TGTGCCAGCAGTGGGAGAAACTATGGCTACACCTTC.

The CDR3 spells CASSTSSVSSYEQYF. The CDR3 DNA is TGTGCCAGCAGTACAAGTAGCGTCAGTTCCTACGAGCAGTACTTC. This sequence joins TRBV28 and TRBJ2-7; D perhaps matches TRBD2 (5 bases). This CDR3 has 15 amino acids. Per the germline V gene, CDR1 is MDHEN and CDR2 is SYDVKM. Trimming pared 5 bases from V and 1 base from J, leaving 15 bases between.

This clone showed up just once. The chain joins TRBV7-9 to TRBJ2-7; 7 positions match TRBD2. The trim removed 5 bases at V and 9 bases at J, leaving 10 bases unmatched. The CDR3 is made up of 13 amino acids. CDR1 is SEHNR and CDR2 is FQNEAQ in the germline V gene (reference sequence). CDR3 protein: CASSPQSGVAQYF. CDR3 sequence (DNA): TGTGCCAGCAGCCCCCAAAGCGGGGTTGCGCAGTACTTC.

V usage is TRBV30 and J usage is TRBJ2-3; the D gene is possibly TRBD1 (6 bases). The CDR3 runs to 12 residues. Trimming shortened V by 3 bases and J by 5 bases, and 9 bases separated the two germline ends. Germline CDR1 GTSNPN, CDR2 SVGIG (reference sequence). CDR3 nucleotide sequence: TGTGCCTGGAGAGGGACAAAAGATACGCAGTATTTT. This gives the protein CAWRGTKDTQYF.

The rearrangement joins TRBV2 to TRBJ2-5; D is undetermined. V was cut by 1 base and J by 3 bases, with 6 bases left in between. The CDR3 is made up of 13 amino acids. The germline V gene has CDR1 SNHLY and CDR2 FYNNEI. The CDR3 region has the DNA TGTGCCAGCAGTGAAGAAACGGAAGAGACCCAGTACTTC. Its protein is CASSEETEETQYF.

The sample holds one count of this clone. The same CDR3 can be traced to other DNA sequences in this sample. This sequence joins TRBV10-3 and TRBJ2-5, with 8 nucleotides matching TRBD2. From germline, CDR1 is ENHRY and CDR2 SYGVKD. CDR3 length equals 16 residues. V lost 0 bases, J lost 2 bases, and 5 bases stayed unmatched. The CDR3 DNA follows: TGTGCCATCAGTGAGTCCGGCACTAGCGGACAAGAGACCCAGTACTTC. It encodes CAISESGTSGQETQYF.

The gene calls are TRBV5-6 and TRBJ1-6; 7 nucleotides line up with TRBD1. The junction had 4 bases not matched to a gene; V was cut back by 4 bases and J by 6 bases. The CDR3 extends over 14 amino acids. Germline V gene lookup returns CDR1 SGHDT and CDR2 YYEEEE. CDR3 region: CASSADRANSPLHF. CDR3 nucleotide sequence: TGTGCCAGCAGCGCCGACAGGGCTAATTCACCCCTCCACTTT.

Many counts were recorded for this clone. The J gene is TRBJ2-7, the V gene TRBV2; D gene unclear. V lost 6 bases and J 4 bases, leaving 10 bases between the germline ends. The CDR3 has 12 residues. Per the germline V gene, CDR1 is SNHLY and CDR2 is FYNNEI. In DNA form, the CDR3 reads TGTGCCAGCAGGGCTCGAAAGTACGAGCAGTACTTC. Translated: CASRARKYEQYF.

With respect to this clone: The sample carries other DNA sequences with the same CDR3. This sequence joins TRBV19 and TRBJ2-3; D is uncertain. The CDR3 totals 15 residues. The germline V and J ends were trimmed by 8 bases and 2 bases, with 17 bases remaining between them. CDR1 is LNHDA and CDR2 is SQIVND in the germline V gene (reference sequence). The CDR3 nucleotides are TGTGCCAGTGGTTCGAGCACCTCTTACACAGATACGCAGTATTTT. Translation: CASGSSTSYTDTQYF.

The gene calls are TRBV29-1 and TRBJ2-2; D perhaps matches TRBD1 (6 bases). V was cut by 7 bases and J by 4 bases, with 16 bases left in between. The germline CDR1 and CDR2 sequences are SQVTM and ANQGSEA. The CDR3 sequence is 14 residues long. The CDR3 coding sequence is TGCAGCGCCCGACAGGCCTCTGGCACCGGGGAGCTGTTTTTT. The encoded protein is CSARQASGTGELFF.

V is TRBV9 and J is TRBJ1-5; 7 bases are shared with TRBD1. J gave up 1 base and V 4 bases, and 5 bases lay outside the gene matches. CDR1 and CDR2 from the germline V gene are SGDLS and YYNGEE. CDR3 length: 15 residues. This chain's CDR3 is CASSLGTESNQPQHF. The CDR3 bases are TGTGCCAGCAGCTTAGGGACAGAGAGCAATCAGCCCCAGCATTTT.

The chain employs TRBV11-2 and TRBJ2-3; 8 nucleotides match TRBD1. The CDR3 totals 15 residues. V lost 6 bases, J lost 0 bases, and 5 bases stayed unmatched. Per germline, CDR1 SGHAT and CDR2 FQNNGV. The CDR3: CASRAQGASTDTQYF. Written as DNA, the CDR3 is TGTGCCAGCAGGGCGCAGGGGGCCAGCACAGATACGCAGTATTTT. The whole variable domain, filled in from reference TRBV11-2 and TRBJ2-3, reads EAGVAQSPRYKIIEKRQSVAFWCNPISGHATLYWYQQILGQGPKLLIQFQNNGVVDDSQLPKDRFSAERLKGVDSTLKIQPAKLEDSAVYLCASRAQGASTDTQYFGPGTRLTVL.

Comments on this clone: At the DNA level, this CDR3 is encoded by other sequences in the same sample as well. CDR3 residues: CASSSGPYEQYF. The CDR3 DNA follows: TGTGCCAGCAGTAGTGGGCCGTACGAGCAGTACTTC. The chain combines TRBV28 with TRBJ2-7; no clear D. CDR1 is MDHEN, CDR2 SYDVKM, per germline. This CDR3 region has 12 residues. The V and J ends lost 5 bases and 4 bases respectively, with 9 bases between them.